These 20 T cell receptor beta chains came from one sample sequenced in a study of identical twins. TCRdb recomputed calls from the 5' RACE reads with MiXCR, one row per CDR3 protein. The sample carries about 920,000 distinct CDR3 sequences, around 12% recorded once. The data also belong to a second study, concerning yellow fever vaccine responses in identical twins.

Sequenced sample: PBMCs. The receptors come from a woman aged 18-29 years in good health.

This clonotype turned up a few times. The CDR3: CASSQPGQPSVGYF. The CDR3 region has the DNA TGTGCCAGCAGTCAGCCTGGACAGCCGTCAGTGGGGTACTTC. The rearrangement links TRBV28 to TRBJ2-4; D perhaps matches TRBD1 (6 bases). Germline V gene lookup returns CDR1 MDHEN and CDR2 SYDVKM. This CDR3 is 14 amino acids long. With 5 bases removed from V and 15 bases from J, the gap between germline ends came to 23 bases.

This clonotype was observed many times. This rearrangement joins TRBV7-9 to TRBJ1-1; 8 nucleotides line up with TRBD1. The CDR3 extends over 15 amino acids. J gave up 1 base and V 5 bases, and 6 bases lay outside the gene matches. CDR1 and CDR2 (germline): SEHNR, FQNEAQ (reference sequence). CDR3 in amino acids: CASSTDRGRNTEAFF. The DNA of the CDR3 is TGTGCCAGCAGCACTGACAGGGGTCGGAACACTGAAGCTTTCTTT.

The chain uses TRBV14 and TRBJ2-3; a weak D match, TRBD2 (6 bases). Trimming took 4 bases from V and 0 from J, leaving 17 bases between them. The germline V gene encodes CDR1 SGHDN and CDR2 FVKESK. The CDR3 covers 17 residues. This chain's CDR3 is CASSLIGTVISTDTQYF. CDR3 DNA: TGTGCCAGCAGCCTCATAGGGACTGTGATAAGCACAGATACGCAGTATTTT.

This clonotype was detected a few times. The gene calls are TRBV28 and TRBJ2-7, with D possibly matching TRBD2 (5 bases). Trimming took 5 bases from V and 0 from J, leaving 17 bases between them. Germline V gene data show CDR1 as MDHEN and CDR2 as SYDVKM. This CDR3 region has 16 residues. In DNA, the CDR3 is TGTGCCAGCAGTCCCGGTGGGGTGGGGAGCTCCTACGAGCAGTACTTC. Residues: CASSPGGVGSSYEQYF.

The rearrangement uses TRBV15 and TRBJ1-3; 7 bases align to TRBD1. CDR3 length: 16 residues. Germline V gives CDR1 LNHNV, CDR2 YYDKDF (reference sequence). The V gene end was trimmed by 0 bases and the J gene end by 6 bases; junction bases not matched to a gene: 8. CDR3 nucleotide sequence: TGTGCCACCAGCAGAGATGTCCGGGACAGTACAAACACCATATATTTT. This sequence encodes CATSRDVRDSTNTIYF.

The sample holds a few counts of this clonotype. J is TRBJ1-5 and V is TRBV6-5; no firm D call. The CDR3 loop spans 19 amino acids. Deletions cut 2 bases from V and 3 bases from J, with 23 bases between. The V gene's germline CDR1 is MNHEY and CDR2 SVGAGI. The CDR3: CASSYGPVGSPYTNQPQHF. The CDR3 DNA follows: TGTGCCAGCAGTTACGGTCCCGTAGGCAGTCCATATACCAATCAGCCCCAGCATTTT.

In its sample, this clonotype was seen a few times. The chain combines TRBV7-9 with TRBJ2-2; a weak D match, TRBD1 (6 bases). The CDR3 is 17 amino acids. The germline V gene encodes CDR1 SEHNR and CDR2 FQNEAQ (reference sequence). V lost 2 bases and J 5 bases, leaving 18 bases between the germline ends. DNA of the CDR3: TGTGCCAGCAGCTTAAGGCCAGGGGAAAGCAGTACCGGGGAGCTGTTTTTT. Translating it yields CASSLRPGESSTGELFF. Filled out from reference TRBV7-9 and TRBJ2-2, the complete variable domain reads DTGVSQNPRHKITKRGQNVTFRCDPISEHNRLYWYRQTLGQGPEFLTYFQNEAQLEKSRLLSDRFSAERPKGSFSTLEIQRTEQGDSAMYLCASSLRPGESSTGELFFGEGSRLTVL.

The J gene is TRBJ2-1, the V gene TRBV20-1; perhaps TRBD1 as D (6 bases). V was clipped by 0 bases and J by 13 bases, with 13 bases between them. The CDR3 sequence is 12 residues long. Germline lookup yields CDR1 DFQATT and CDR2 SNEGSKA (reference sequence). The CDR3 here is CSARELGQLQFF. The CDR3 DNA follows: TGCAGTGCTAGAGAACTTGGACAGTTACAGTTCTTC.

This clonotype was observed a handful of times. This sequence joins TRBV24-1 and TRBJ2-5; D remains unclear. There are 14 residues in the CDR3. V was shortened by 3 bases and J by 2 bases, with 9 bases between the two germline ends. Germline assignment: CDR1 KGHDR and CDR2 SFDVKD. DNA for the CDR3: TGTGCCACCAGTGATGGGCCGATGCAAGAGACCCAGTACTTC. Translating it yields CATSDGPMQETQYF.

This clonotype was detected only a few times. CDR3 sequence: CASSSPVGTGLGNEQFF. The CDR3 DNA reads as TGTGCCAGCAGTTCCCCTGTAGGGACAGGGTTGGGGAATGAGCAGTTCTTC. The chain joins TRBV12-3 or TRBV12-4 to TRBJ2-1; TRBD1 matches at 9 bases. The V and J ends lost 4 bases and 7 bases, in that order; junction bases with no gene match: 14. The CDR3 loop spans 17 amino acids.

This clonotype was counted a few times. The chain couples TRBV6-4 to TRBJ2-6, with no clear D. Looked up from germline, CDR1 is MRHNA and CDR2 is SNTAGT. V was shortened by 2 bases and J by 2 bases, with 10 bases between the two germline ends. The CDR3 covers 16 residues. The CDR3 protein is CASSDPNPAGANVLTF. DNA of the CDR3: TGTGCCAGCAGTGACCCCAACCCGGCTGGGGCCAACGTCCTGACTTTC.

This clonotype has just a few counts. This chain joins TRBV11-1 and TRBJ2-1; TRBD2 aligns across 9 bases. The junction had 21 bases not matched to a gene; V was cut back by 5 bases and J by 1 base. Germline loops: CDR1 SGHAT, CDR2 FQDESV (reference sequence). The CDR3 runs 21 residues. The CDR3 DNA is TGTGCCAGCAGCCCAAAGCCGACAGTAGGCGGGAGGGGCAGTTCCTACAATGAGCAGTTCTTC. It translates to CASSPKPTVGGRGSSYNEQFF. Full variable domain (remainder filled in from reference TRBV11-1 and TRBJ2-1): EAEVAQSPRYKITEKSQAVAFWCDPISGHATLYWYRQILGQGPELLVQFQDESVVDDSQLPKDRFSAERLKGVDSTLKIQPAELGDSAMYLCASSPKPTVGGRGSSYNEQFFGPGTRLTVL.

This clonotype was picked up a small number of times. The V call is TRBV4-2, the J call TRBJ2-2; TRBD2 aligns across 12 bases. The trim removed 4 bases at V and 3 bases at J, leaving 6 bases unmatched. The CDR3 runs to 17 residues. The germline CDR1 and CDR2 sequences are LGHNA and YNFKEQ. The CDR3 coding sequence is TGTGCCAGCAGCCGCAAACTAGCGGGAGGCTACACCGGGGAGCTGTTTTTT. This gives the protein CASSRKLAGGYTGELFF.

The chain combines TRBV18 with TRBJ1-2, with a possible D match to TRBD1 (5 bases). CDR3 size: 16 residues. Deletions cut 4 bases from V and 4 bases from J, with 19 bases between. Germline V gene sequence: CDR1 KGHSH, CDR2 LQKENI. CDR3 DNA sequence: TGTGCCAGCTCACTGACGCGGGGGAGTGAGGTCTATGGCTACACCTTC. Translation gives CASSLTRGSEVYGYTF.

J is TRBJ2-5 and V is TRBV7-9, with 7 bases matching TRBD1. CDR3 size: 17 residues. CDR1 is SEHNR, CDR2 FQNEAQ, per germline (reference sequence). The junction had 14 bases not matched to a gene; V was cut back by 6 bases and J by 1 base. CDR3 nucleotide sequence: TGTGCCAGCAGTCCGGGACAGACGATCGTTACCCAAGAGACCCAGTACTTC. Residues: CASSPGQTIVTQETQYF.

This clonotype was seen more than once but under ten times. The chain joins TRBV7-9 to TRBJ1-2; TRBD1 might be the D (5 bases). V was pared by 5 bases and J by 7 bases, with 11 bases between. CDR3 length equals 12 residues. CDR1 is SEHNR, CDR2 FQNEAQ, per germline (reference sequence). CDR3 DNA sequence: TGTGCCAGCAGCGCCGACAGCGGTGGCTACACCTTC. Its translation: CASSADSGGYTF.

This clonotype was counted only a few times. V and J are TRBV9 and TRBJ1-2; D is uncertain. V lost 5 bases and J lost 0, with 8 bases in between. The CDR3 is made up of 13 amino acids. CDR1 and CDR2 from the germline V gene are SGDLS and YYNGEE. For the CDR3, the DNA is TGTGCCAGCAGGACTCCCTCTAACTATGGCTACACCTTC. Translation: CASRTPSNYGYTF.

This clonotype was counted between two and nine times. This sequence joins TRBV29-1 and TRBJ2-7; 9 positions agree with TRBD2. Trimming at V came to 7 bases and at J to 2 bases, leaving 6 bases not matched to a gene. Germline V gene data show CDR1 as SQVTM and CDR2 as ANQGSEA. The CDR3 totals 13 residues. The chain's CDR3 is CSAAGGAAYEQYF. In nucleotides, the CDR3 is TGCAGCGCTGCGGGGGGGGCGGCCTACGAGCAGTACTTC.

The chain uses TRBV28 and TRBJ2-1, with D possibly matching TRBD2 (5 bases). Germline V gene lookup returns CDR1 MDHEN and CDR2 SYDVKM. The CDR3 length is 16 residues. V gave up 1 base and J gave up 2 bases, with 12 bases separating them. CDR3 amino acids: CASSLYRGGTYNEQFF. DNA for the CDR3: TGTGCCAGCAGTTTATATCGGGGTGGGACCTACAATGAGCAGTTCTTC.

This clonotype was detected ten times or more. This rearrangement joins TRBV12-3 or TRBV12-4 to TRBJ2-3; the D is unclear. V lost 7 bases, J lost 4 bases, and 12 bases lay in between. This CDR3 has 13 amino acids. In DNA form, the CDR3 reads TGTGCCAGCACCAGAATTAGGGCAGATACGCAGTATTTT. It translates to CASTRIRADTQYF.